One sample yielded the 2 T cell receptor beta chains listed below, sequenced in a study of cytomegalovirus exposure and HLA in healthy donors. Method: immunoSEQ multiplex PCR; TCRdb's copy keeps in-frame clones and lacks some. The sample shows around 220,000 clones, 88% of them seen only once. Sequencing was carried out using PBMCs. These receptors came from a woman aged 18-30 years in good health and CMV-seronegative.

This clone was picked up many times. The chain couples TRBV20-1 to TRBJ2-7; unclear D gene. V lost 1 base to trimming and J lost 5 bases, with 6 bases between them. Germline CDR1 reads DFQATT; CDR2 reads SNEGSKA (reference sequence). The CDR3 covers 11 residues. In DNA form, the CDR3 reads TGCAGTGCTAGAGTGAGGAACGAGCAGTACTTC. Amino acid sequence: CSARVRNEQYF.

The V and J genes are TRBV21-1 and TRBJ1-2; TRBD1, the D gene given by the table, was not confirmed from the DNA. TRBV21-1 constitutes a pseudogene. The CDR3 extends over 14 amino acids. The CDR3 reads CASSKEQGAHGYTF. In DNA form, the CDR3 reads TGTGCCAGCAGCAAAGAACAGGGGGCACATGGCTACACCTTC.